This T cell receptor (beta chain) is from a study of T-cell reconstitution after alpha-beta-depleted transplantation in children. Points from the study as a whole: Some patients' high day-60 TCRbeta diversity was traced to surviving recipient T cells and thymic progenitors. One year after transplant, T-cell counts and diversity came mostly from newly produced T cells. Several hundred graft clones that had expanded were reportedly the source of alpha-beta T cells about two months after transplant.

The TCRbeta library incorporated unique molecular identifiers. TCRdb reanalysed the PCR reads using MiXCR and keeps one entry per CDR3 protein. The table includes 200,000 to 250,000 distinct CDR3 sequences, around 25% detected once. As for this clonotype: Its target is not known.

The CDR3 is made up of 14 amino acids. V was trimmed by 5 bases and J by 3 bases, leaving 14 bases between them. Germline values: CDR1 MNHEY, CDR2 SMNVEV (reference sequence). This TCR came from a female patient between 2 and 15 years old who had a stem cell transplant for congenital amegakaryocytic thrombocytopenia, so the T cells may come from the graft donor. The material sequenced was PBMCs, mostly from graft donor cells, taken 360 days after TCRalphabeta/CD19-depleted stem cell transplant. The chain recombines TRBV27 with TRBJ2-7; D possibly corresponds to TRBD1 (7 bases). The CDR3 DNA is TGTGCCAGCAGTCAGGGGGGTAGAGACTACGAGCAGTACTTC. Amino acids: CASSQGGRDYEQYF.